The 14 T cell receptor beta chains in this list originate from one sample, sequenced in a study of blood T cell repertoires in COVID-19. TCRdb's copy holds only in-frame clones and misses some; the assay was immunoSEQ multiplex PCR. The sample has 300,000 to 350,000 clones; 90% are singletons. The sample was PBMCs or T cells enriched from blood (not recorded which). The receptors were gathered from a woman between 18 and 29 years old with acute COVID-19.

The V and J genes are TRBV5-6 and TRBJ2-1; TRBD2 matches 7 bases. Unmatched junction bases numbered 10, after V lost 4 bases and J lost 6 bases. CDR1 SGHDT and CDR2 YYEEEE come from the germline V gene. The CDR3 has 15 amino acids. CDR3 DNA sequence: TGTGCCAGCAGCGGTCCCAGCGGGAAGGGCAATGAGCAGTTCTTC. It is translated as CASSGPSGKGNEQFF.

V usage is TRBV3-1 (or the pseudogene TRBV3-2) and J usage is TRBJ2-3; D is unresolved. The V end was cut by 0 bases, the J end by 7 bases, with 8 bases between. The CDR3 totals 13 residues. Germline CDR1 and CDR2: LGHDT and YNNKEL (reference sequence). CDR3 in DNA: TGTGCCAGCAGCCAAGATCCTAAGAATACGCAGTATTTT. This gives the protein CASSQDPKNTQYF.

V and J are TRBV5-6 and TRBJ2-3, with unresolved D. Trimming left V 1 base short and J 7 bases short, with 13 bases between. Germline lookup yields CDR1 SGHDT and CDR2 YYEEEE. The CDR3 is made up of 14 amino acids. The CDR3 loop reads CASSLSSDWNTQYF. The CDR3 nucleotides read TGTGCCAGCAGCTTGAGCAGCGATTGGAATACGCAGTATTTT.

The CDR3, as DNA: TGTGCCAGCGGCGGGATTGTAACCGGGGAGCTGTTTTTT. Protein product: CASGGIVTGELFF. The genes are TRBV28 and TRBJ2-2, with a weak D call TRBD2 (6 bases). Germline V gene lookup returns CDR1 MDHEN and CDR2 SYDVKM. The CDR3 has 13 residues. Trimming pared 8 bases from V and 5 bases from J, leaving 12 bases between.

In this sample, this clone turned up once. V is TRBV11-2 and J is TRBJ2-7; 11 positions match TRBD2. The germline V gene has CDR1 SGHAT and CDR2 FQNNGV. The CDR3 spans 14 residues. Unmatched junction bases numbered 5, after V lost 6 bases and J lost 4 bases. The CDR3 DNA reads TGTGCCAGCAGTTCTCTAGCGGGAGGATACGAGCAGTACTTC. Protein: CASSSLAGGYEQYF.

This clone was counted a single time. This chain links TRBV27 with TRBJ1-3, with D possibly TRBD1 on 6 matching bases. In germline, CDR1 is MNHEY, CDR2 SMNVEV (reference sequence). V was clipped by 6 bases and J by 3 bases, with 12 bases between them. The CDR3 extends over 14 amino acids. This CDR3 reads CASSPGEFGNTIYF. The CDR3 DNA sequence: TGTGCCAGCAGCCCAGGGGAATTTGGAAACACCATATATTTT.

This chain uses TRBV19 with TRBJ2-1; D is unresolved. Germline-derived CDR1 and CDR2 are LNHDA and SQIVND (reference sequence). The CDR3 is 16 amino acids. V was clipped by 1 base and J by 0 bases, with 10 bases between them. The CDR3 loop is CASSIGGANSYNEQFF. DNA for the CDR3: TGTGCCAGTAGTATAGGCGGCGCTAACTCCTACAATGAGCAGTTCTTC. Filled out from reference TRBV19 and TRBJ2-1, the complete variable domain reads DGGITQSPKYLFRKEGQNVTLSCEQNLNHDAMYWYRQDPGQGLRLIYYSQIVNDFQKGDIAEGYSVSREKKESFPLTVTSAQKNPTAFYLCASSIGGANSYNEQFFGPGTRLTVL.

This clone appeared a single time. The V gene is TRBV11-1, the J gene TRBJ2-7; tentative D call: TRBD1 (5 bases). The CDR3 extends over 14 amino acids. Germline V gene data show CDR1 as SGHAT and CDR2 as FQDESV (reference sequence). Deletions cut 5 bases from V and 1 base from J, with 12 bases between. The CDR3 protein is CASSQKTESYEQYF. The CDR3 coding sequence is TGTGCCAGCAGCCAAAAGACAGAGTCCTACGAGCAGTACTTC.

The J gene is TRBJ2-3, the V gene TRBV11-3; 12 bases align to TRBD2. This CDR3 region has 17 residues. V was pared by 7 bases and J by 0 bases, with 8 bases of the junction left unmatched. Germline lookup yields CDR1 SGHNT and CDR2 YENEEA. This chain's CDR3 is CASTRGLAGPSTDTQYF. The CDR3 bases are TGTGCCAGCACCCGGGGACTAGCGGGCCCTAGCACAGATACGCAGTATTTT.

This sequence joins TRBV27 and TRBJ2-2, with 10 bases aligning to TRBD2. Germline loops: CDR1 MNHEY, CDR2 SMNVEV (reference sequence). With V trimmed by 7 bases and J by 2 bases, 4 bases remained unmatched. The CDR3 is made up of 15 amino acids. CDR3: CASKSGRVNTGELFF. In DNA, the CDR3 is TGTGCCAGCAAGAGCGGGAGGGTTAACACCGGGGAGCTGTTTTTT.

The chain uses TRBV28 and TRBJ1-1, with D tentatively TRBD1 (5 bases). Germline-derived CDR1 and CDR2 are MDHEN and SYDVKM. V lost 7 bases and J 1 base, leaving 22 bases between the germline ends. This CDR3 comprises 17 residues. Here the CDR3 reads CASTNSGAWIRNTEAFF. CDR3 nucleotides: TGTGCCAGCACCAATAGCGGGGCTTGGATACGGAACACTGAAGCTTTCTTT.

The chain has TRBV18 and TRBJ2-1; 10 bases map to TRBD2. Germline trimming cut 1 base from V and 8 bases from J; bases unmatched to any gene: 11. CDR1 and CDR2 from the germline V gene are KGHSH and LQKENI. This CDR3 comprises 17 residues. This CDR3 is CASSPQLAGDNGDEQFF. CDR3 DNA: TGTGCCAGCTCACCACAGCTAGCGGGAGATAATGGCGATGAGCAGTTCTTC.

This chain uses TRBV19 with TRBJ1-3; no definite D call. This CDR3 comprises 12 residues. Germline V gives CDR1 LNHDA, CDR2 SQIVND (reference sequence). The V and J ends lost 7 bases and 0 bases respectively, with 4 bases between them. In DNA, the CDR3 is TGTGCCAGTACCAGCTCTGGAAACACCATATATTTT. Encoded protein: CASTSSGNTIYF. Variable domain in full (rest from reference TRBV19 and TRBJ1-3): DGGITQSPKYLFRKEGQNVTLSCEQNLNHDAMYWYRQDPGQGLRLIYYSQIVNDFQKGDIAEGYSVSREKKESFPLTVTSAQKNPTAFYLCASTSSGNTIYFGEGSWLTVV.

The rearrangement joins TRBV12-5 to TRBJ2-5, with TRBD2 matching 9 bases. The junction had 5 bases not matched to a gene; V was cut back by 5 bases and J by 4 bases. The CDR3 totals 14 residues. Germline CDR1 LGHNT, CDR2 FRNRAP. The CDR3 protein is CASGTGLAGETQYF. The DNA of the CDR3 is TGTGCTAGTGGTACGGGACTAGCCGGAGAGACCCAGTACTTC. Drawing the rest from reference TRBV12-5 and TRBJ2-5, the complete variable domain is DARVTQTPRHKVTEMGQEVTMRCQPILGHNTVFWYRQTMMQGLELLAYFRNRAPLDDSGMPKDRFSAEMPDATLATLKIQPSEPRDSAVYFCASGTGLAGETQYFGPGTRLLVL.